Shown below are 16 T cell receptor beta chains from a single sample sequenced in a study. TCRdb reprocessed the 5' RACE reads via MiXCR and lists one record per CDR3 protein. This repertoire shows approximately 42,000 distinct CDR3 sequences, less than 35% found once; its top ten account for 3.7%. Input material: memory CD4+ T cells sorted from a lymph node. Indicated subset: memory CD4+ T cells, CD4+CD45RO+CD25-. These TCRs come from a female donor with breast cancer.

J is TRBJ2-1 and V is TRBV27, with 8 bases matching TRBD2. This CDR3 comprises 16 residues. Germline assignment: CDR1 MNHEY and CDR2 SMNVEV (reference sequence). V was pared by 10 bases and J by 4 bases, with 15 bases of the junction left unmatched. This CDR3 is CAIAPLLAGQYNEQFF. DNA of the CDR3: TGTGCCATTGCGCCCCTCCTAGCGGGTCAGTACAATGAGCAGTTCTTC.

This clonotype was observed a few times. This chain connects TRBV12-3 or TRBV12-4 to TRBJ1-1, with D maybe TRBD1 (5 bases). Trimming stripped 3 bases from V and 7 bases from J, with 12 bases between. This CDR3 is built from 13 residues. CDR3 sequence (DNA): TGTGCCAGCAGTTTTGGGCAGGGAATTGAAGCTTTCTTT. Translated, it gives CASSFGQGIEAFF.

This clonotype was found a few times. This chain connects TRBV20-1 to TRBJ2-7; no firm D call. CDR3 size: 14 residues. Per germline, CDR1 DFQATT and CDR2 SNEGSKA (reference sequence). Trimming left V 5 bases short and J 2 bases short, with 16 bases between. The chain's CDR3 is CSAPSAPGAYEQYF. For the CDR3, the DNA is TGCAGTGCTCCTTCCGCCCCTGGGGCCTACGAGCAGTACTTC.

This clonotype has more than one count but fewer than ten. J is TRBJ2-5 and V is TRBV7-2, with unresolved D. The germline gives CDR1 SGHTA, CDR2 FQGNSA. The CDR3 loop spans 15 amino acids. V lost 6 bases, J lost 9 bases, and 23 bases lay in between. As DNA, the CDR3 is TGTGCCAGCAGAAAGCCGGGTGTTCGGATCTCGCCCCAGTACTTC. Translating gives CASRKPGVRISPQYF.

This clonotype has a handful of counts. A much larger clone is a single base away; this may be a read error. The chain has TRBV5-1 and TRBJ2-3; D gene ambiguous. This CDR3 is built from 15 residues. In germline, CDR1 is SGHRS, CDR2 YFSETQ. The CDR3 DNA is TGCGCCGGCAGCTTGGTTCTGTCCCTCGGGGATACGCAGTATTTT. Translation: CAGSLVLSLGDTQYF.

The rearrangement uses TRBV2 and TRBJ1-5, with TRBD1 as a possible D gene (5 bases). Trimming took 4 bases from V and 1 from J, leaving 11 bases between them. Germline CDR1 and CDR2: SNHLY and FYNNEI. This CDR3 spans 15 amino acids. CDR3 nucleotides: TGTGCCAGCAGTGCTGGGGCAGGAAGCAATCAGCCCCAGCATTTT. This gives the protein CASSAGAGSNQPQHF.

J is TRBJ2-5 and V is TRBV6-1; D gene unclear. The CDR3 loop spans 15 amino acids. V was shortened by 3 bases and J by 0 bases, with 11 bases between the two germline ends. The V gene's germline CDR1 is MNHNS and CDR2 SASEGT. CDR3 sequence: CASSDIWHNQETQYF. CDR3 DNA: TGTGCCAGCAGTGATATCTGGCATAACCAAGAGACCCAGTACTTC.

This sequence joins TRBV6-5 and TRBJ1-5; TRBD1 agrees at 7 bases. V trimming: 4 bases; J trimming: 5 bases; junction bases outside the gene matches: 2. The CDR3 is 13 amino acids. From germline, CDR1 is MNHEY and CDR2 SVGAGI. CDR3: CASSWDRDQPQHF. CDR3 coding DNA: TGTGCCAGCAGTTGGGACAGAGATCAGCCCCAGCATTTT.

The chain employs TRBV18 and TRBJ2-3; D is undetermined. Deletions cut 3 bases from V and 2 bases from J, with 12 bases between. CDR1 is KGHSH, CDR2 LQKENI, per germline. CDR3 length: 15 amino acids. Here the CDR3 DNA reads TGTGCCAGCTCACCCTCCCAGGAGACCACAGATACGCAGTATTTT. Amino acid sequence: CASSPSQETTDTQYF.

The chain joins TRBV2 to TRBJ2-1; TRBD2 matches at 8 bases. The CDR3 runs 13 residues. Germline values: CDR1 SNHLY, CDR2 FYNNEI. The ends lost 6 bases at V and 6 bases at J; junction bases unmatched: 4. This CDR3 is CASRRSGSNEQFF. The CDR3 nucleotides read TGTGCCAGCAGGAGAAGCGGGAGCAATGAGCAGTTCTTC.

The V gene is TRBV4-2, the J gene TRBJ1-1; the D gene is possibly TRBD1 (6 bases). Germline CDR1 reads LGHNA; CDR2 reads YNFKEQ. The CDR3 loop spans 16 amino acids. V gave up 2 bases and J gave up 0 bases, with 13 bases separating them. The CDR3 DNA reads as TGTGCCAGCAGCCAACACCTAGGACAGTTGAACACTGAAGCTTTCTTT. Protein product: CASSQHLGQLNTEAFF.

In this sample, this clonotype turned up a few times. J is TRBJ2-7 and V is TRBV4-1; D is perhaps TRBD2 (5 bases). The germline V gene has CDR1 MGHRA and CDR2 YSYEKL. V gave up 3 bases and J gave up 6 bases, with 18 bases separating them. This CDR3 contains 15 residues. CDR3: CASSQLSGPLAEQYF. In DNA form, the CDR3 reads TGCGCCAGCAGCCAGCTGAGCGGACCTTTGGCCGAGCAGTACTTC.

CDR3 bases: TGCGCCAGCAGCTTAAGTCCCGCACGGGGGGAAAAGACCCAGTACTTC. Its protein is CASSLSPARGEKTQYF. This chain links TRBV5-1 with TRBJ2-5; 7 bases align to TRBD2. The germline gives CDR1 SGHRS, CDR2 YFSETQ. J gave up 6 bases and V 2 bases, and 13 bases lay outside the gene matches. The CDR3 has 16 residues.

V gene TRBV4-1 combines with J gene TRBJ2-1, with 7 bases identical to TRBD2. The CDR3 sequence is 15 residues long. Germline V gene data show CDR1 as MGHRA and CDR2 as YSYEKL. V dropped 4 bases and J dropped 5; count of bases not matched to a gene: 8. The chain's CDR3 is CASSPEPGLNNEQFF. In DNA form, the CDR3 reads TGCGCCAGCAGCCCCGAACCGGGACTAAACAATGAGCAGTTCTTC.

This clonotype showed up just a few times. The chain carries TRBV7-9 and TRBJ2-1; 11 bases are shared with TRBD1. This CDR3 comprises 16 residues. Trimming at V came to 2 bases and at J to 7 bases, leaving 7 bases not matched to a gene. The germline CDR1 and CDR2 sequences are SEHNR and FQNEAQ (reference sequence). The CDR3 protein is CASSLWTGGPVNEQFF. The CDR3 bases are TGTGCCAGCAGCTTATGGACAGGGGGCCCTGTGAATGAGCAGTTCTTC.

The chain links TRBV6-1 to TRBJ1-6; 7 bases map to TRBD1. J was trimmed by 9 bases and V by 11 bases; bases with no gene match: 10. This CDR3 comprises 13 residues. Germline V gene sequence: CDR1 MNHNS, CDR2 SASEGT. CDR3 DNA sequence: TGTGCCCTATCGGACAGGCGCTTTTCACCCCTCCACTTT. Encoded protein: CALSDRRFSPLHF.